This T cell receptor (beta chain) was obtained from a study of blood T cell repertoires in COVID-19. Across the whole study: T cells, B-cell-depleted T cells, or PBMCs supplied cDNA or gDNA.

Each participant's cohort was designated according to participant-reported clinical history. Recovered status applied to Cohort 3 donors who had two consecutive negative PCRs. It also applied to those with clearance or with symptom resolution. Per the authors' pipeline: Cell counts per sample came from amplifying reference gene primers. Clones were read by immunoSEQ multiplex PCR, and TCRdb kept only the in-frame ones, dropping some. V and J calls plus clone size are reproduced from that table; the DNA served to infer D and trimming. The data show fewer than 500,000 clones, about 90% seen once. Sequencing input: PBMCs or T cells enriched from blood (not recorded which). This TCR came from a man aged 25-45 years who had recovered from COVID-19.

CDR3 residues: CASSEARVPYEQYF. The CDR3 DNA reads as TGTGCCAGCAGTGAAGCGAGGGTCCCCTACGAGCAGTACTTC. J is TRBJ2-7 and V is TRBV6-1; a possible D gene is TRBD2 (5 bases). Germline V gene sequence: CDR1 MNHNS, CDR2 SASEGT. V was clipped by 0 bases and J by 2 bases, with 8 bases between them. CDR3 length: 14 residues.